One and the same sample provided the 2 T cell receptor beta chains below, sequenced in a study of blood T cell repertoires in COVID-19. The repertoire was sequenced with immunoSEQ multiplex PCR; TCRdb's copy has only in-frame clones and lacks some. The profile shows approximately 300,000 clones, about nine tenths of them singletons. Source material: peripheral blood. These receptors were taken from a woman in her thirties with COVID-19, enrolled during active disease.

CDR3 sequence: CASSLFQGHNSPLHF. CDR3 nucleotide sequence: TGTGCCAGCAGTTTATTTCAGGGGCATAATTCACCCCTCCACTTT. V is TRBV27 and J is TRBJ1-6; tentatively, D is TRBD1 (6 bases). The germline gives CDR1 MNHEY, CDR2 SMNVEV (reference sequence). The CDR3 loop spans 15 amino acids. Deletions cut 1 base from V and 5 bases from J, with 9 bases between.

The rearrangement links TRBV7-2 to TRBJ2-5, with TRBD2 as a possible D gene (6 bases). Trimming took 2 bases from V and 9 from J, leaving 19 bases between them. This CDR3 contains 15 residues. CDR1 SGHTA and CDR2 FQGNSA come from the germline V gene. CDR3 region: CASSLNAGTDWAQYF. DNA for the CDR3: TGTGCCAGCAGCTTAAACGCGGGAACCGATTGGGCCCAGTACTTC.